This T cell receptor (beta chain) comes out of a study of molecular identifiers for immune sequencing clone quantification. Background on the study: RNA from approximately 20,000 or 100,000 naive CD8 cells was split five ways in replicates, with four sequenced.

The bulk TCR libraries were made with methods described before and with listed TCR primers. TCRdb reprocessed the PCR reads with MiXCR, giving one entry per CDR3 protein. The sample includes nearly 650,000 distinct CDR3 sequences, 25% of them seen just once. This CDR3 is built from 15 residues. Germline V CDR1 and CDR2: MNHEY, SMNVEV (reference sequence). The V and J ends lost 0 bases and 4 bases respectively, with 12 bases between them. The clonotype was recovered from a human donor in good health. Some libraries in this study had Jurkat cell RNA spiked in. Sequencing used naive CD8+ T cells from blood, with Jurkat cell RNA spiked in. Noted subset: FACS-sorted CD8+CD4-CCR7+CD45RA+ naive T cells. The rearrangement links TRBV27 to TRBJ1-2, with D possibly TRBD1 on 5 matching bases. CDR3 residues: CASSLSLGAGYGYTF. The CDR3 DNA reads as TGTGCCAGCAGTTTATCCCTAGGGGCTGGCTATGGCTACACCTTC.